This T cell receptor beta chain was identified in a study of shared T cell receptors in the human thymus. Repertoires were generated with immunoSEQ multiplex PCR, while TCRdb's copy carries only in-frame clones and drops some. The sample lists hundreds of thousands of clones, approximately 80% occurring once. The germline V gene encodes CDR1 MNHGY and CDR2 SAAAGT. This CDR3 is built from 14 residues. V was trimmed by 3 bases and J by 14 bases, leaving 22 bases between them. The sample also formed part of further work on human thymus T cells. As that report states: Samples came from healthy Finnish infants during open corrective cardiac surgery. Corrective cardiac surgery supplied the resected thymus tissue. There appeared to be biased usage of V and J genes in thymic and blood repertoires. In unrelated individuals, thymic repertoires overlapped highly, according to related research.

Sample: thymocytes. V usage is TRBV6-8 and J usage is TRBJ1-1; D not resolved. The receptor was isolated from a boy younger than two with a congenital heart defect. The CDR3 loop reads CASSYSLTSGEVFF. CDR3 nucleotide sequence: TGTGCCAGCAGTTATTCTTTAACATCGGGAGAGGTGTTCTTT.